The 4 T cell receptor beta chains reported below all come from one sample, sequenced in a study of blood T cell repertoires in COVID-19. Produced via immunoSEQ multiplex PCR; TCRdb's table is partial and in-frame only. The table includes about 170,000 clones, around 92% detected once. The material sequenced was peripheral blood. The source is a man aged 30 to 39 with COVID-19, enrolled during active disease.

This chain uses TRBV18 with TRBJ1-1; D remains ambiguous. The V gene lost 3 bases and the J gene lost 3 bases, with 11 bases spanning the gap. This CDR3 has 14 residues. From germline, CDR1 is KGHSH and CDR2 LQKENI. The CDR3 nucleotides read TGTGCCAGCTCACCCGCGGGTCGGGACACTGAAGCTTTCTTT. The encoded protein is CASSPAGRDTEAFF.

The V call is TRBV3-1 (or the pseudogene TRBV3-2), the J call TRBJ2-1; D is possibly TRBD1 (5 bases). Germline assignment: CDR1 LGHDT and CDR2 YNNKEL (reference sequence). The CDR3 consists of 13 residues. With 5 bases removed from V and 8 bases from J, the gap between germline ends came to 13 bases. The CDR3 coding sequence is TGTGCCAGCAGCTTTAAGGGGCAATATGAGCAGTTCTTC. Its protein product is CASSFKGQYEQFF.

The V and J genes are TRBV25-1 and TRBJ1-5, with a weak D call TRBD1 (6 bases). The germline V gene has CDR1 MGHDK and CDR2 SYGVNS. V was pared by 4 bases and J by 1 base, with 8 bases between. This CDR3 contains 14 residues. The chain's CDR3 is CASSAGVSNQPQHF. The CDR3 DNA reads TGTGCCAGCAGTGCAGGGGTGAGCAATCAGCCCCAGCATTTT.

The V gene is TRBV3-1 (or the pseudogene TRBV3-2), the J gene TRBJ1-2; 10 bases are a match to TRBD1. Germline CDR1 LGHDT, CDR2 YNNKEL (reference sequence). The CDR3 length is 16 residues. With 5 bases clipped from V and 4 bases from J, the junction kept 10 bases outside the gene matches. CDR3 sequence: CASSARTGGLSYGYTF. CDR3 DNA sequence: TGTGCCAGCAGCGCCCGGACAGGGGGATTGAGCTATGGCTACACCTTC.